This TCR beta chain was sequenced for a study of control samples from healthy donors and cancer patients. Germline CDR1 reads WNHNN; CDR2 reads SYGVQD (reference sequence). The CDR3 covers 15 residues. Trimming at V came to 6 bases and at J to 4 bases, leaving 3 bases not matched to a gene. Libraries were prepared by immunoSEQ multiplex PCR; TCRdb keeps only in-frame clonotypes and omits some of them. The profile covers some 96,000 clones, with 93% appearing a single time and around 8.5% taken by the ten largest. The chain couples TRBV10-1 to TRBJ2-2; TRBD2 matches at 12 bases. Sequenced material: blood. The receptor comes from a man aged 18 to 30 in good health. The CDR3 DNA follows: TGCGCCAGCAGCACTAGCGGGGGGATCACCGGGGAGCTGTTTTTT. Its protein product is CASSTSGGITGELFF.